This section outlines one T cell receptor (beta chain) sequence together with its context. Its matching antigen is unknown. The sample is drawn from a study of T cell responses to AZD1222 COVID-19 vaccine. Study-wide results and limits: Mostly white British, mostly female donors; authors suggested clonal diversity may be underestimated. Seropositivity was recorded at baseline in only a handful of AZD1222 recipients. Two AZD1222 administrations were followed by greater Spike-specific TCR breadth and depth. Repertoires were obtained solely post-peak T cell response.

Produced via immunoSEQ multiplex PCR; TCRdb's table is partial and in-frame only. Found here are 140,000 to 150,000 clones, just under 95% of them singletons; the top ten hold 12%. The receptor was isolated from an adult who had recovered from COVID-19. The source was peripheral blood, collected after recovery from COVID-19.

The CDR3 loop reads CASSPLAESYEQYF. DNA of the CDR3: TGTGCCAGCAGTCCCCTGGCAGAGTCCTACGAGCAGTACTTC. This rearrangement joins TRBV6-5 to TRBJ2-7, with unresolved D. This CDR3 has 14 residues. Per germline, CDR1 MNHEY and CDR2 SVGAGI. Trimming took 5 bases from V and 1 from J, leaving 12 bases between them.